The 3 T cell receptor beta chains given below trace back to one sample, sequenced in a study of graft-versus-host responses after intestinal transplantation. Only in-frame clones appear in the TCRdb table, and some are missing; sequencing was by immunoSEQ multiplex PCR. The data hold about 19,000 clones, with over 75% observed a single time. The material was PBMCs, obtained 14 days after transplant. The receptors originated from a human patient who received an intestinal transplant, so some T cells may come from the graft donor.

V and J are TRBV7-2 and TRBJ2-7; D perhaps matches TRBD2 (5 bases). CDR1 is SGHTA, CDR2 FQGNSA, per germline. V was trimmed by 3 bases and J by 3 bases, leaving 18 bases between them. The CDR3 runs to 16 residues. CDR3 protein: CASSFLSLTDYYEQYF. The DNA for the CDR3 is TGTGCCAGCAGCTTCTTAAGTCTAACTGACTACTACGAGCAGTACTTC.

The chain employs TRBV25-1 and TRBJ1-4; D not resolved. Trimming removed 1 base at V and 5 bases at J, with 11 bases between. The germline V gene encodes CDR1 MGHDK and CDR2 SYGVNS. The CDR3 covers 15 residues. CDR3 residues: CASSESGRPNEKLFF. The CDR3 DNA follows: TGTGCCAGCAGTGAATCCGGCAGACCAAATGAAAAACTGTTTTTT.

V usage is TRBV6-5 and J usage is TRBJ2-5, with D possibly TRBD2 on 6 matching bases. The ends were cut back, 8 bases at V and 0 bases at J, with 13 bases in the middle. The CDR3 extends over 14 amino acids. The V gene's germline CDR1 is MNHEY and CDR2 SVGAGI. The CDR3: CASGWDSDQETQYF. The CDR3 coding sequence is TGTGCCAGCGGCTGGGACTCTGACCAAGAGACCCAGTACTTC.